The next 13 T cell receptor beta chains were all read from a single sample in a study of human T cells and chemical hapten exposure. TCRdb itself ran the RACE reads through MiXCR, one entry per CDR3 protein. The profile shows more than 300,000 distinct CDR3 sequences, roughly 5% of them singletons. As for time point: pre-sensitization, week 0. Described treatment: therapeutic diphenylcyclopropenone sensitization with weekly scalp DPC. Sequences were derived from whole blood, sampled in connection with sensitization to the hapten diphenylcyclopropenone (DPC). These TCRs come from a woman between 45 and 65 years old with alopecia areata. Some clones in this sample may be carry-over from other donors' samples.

The CDR3 bases are TGTGCCAGCAGGACAGGGGCAACTAATGAAAAACTGTTTTTT. Protein product: CASRTGATNEKLFF. The V call is TRBV28, the J call TRBJ1-4; 8 nucleotides align to TRBD1. The trim removed 6 bases at V and 0 bases at J, leaving 0 bases unmatched. The CDR3 runs to 14 residues. Germline loops: CDR1 MDHEN, CDR2 SYDVKM.

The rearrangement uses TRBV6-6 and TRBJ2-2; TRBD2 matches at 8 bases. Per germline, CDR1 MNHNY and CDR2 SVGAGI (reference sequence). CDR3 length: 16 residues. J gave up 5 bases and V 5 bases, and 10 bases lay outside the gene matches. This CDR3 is CASSDPAGGRTGELFF. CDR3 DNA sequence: TGTGCCAGCAGTGACCCGGCGGGCGGGAGGACCGGGGAGCTGTTTTTT.

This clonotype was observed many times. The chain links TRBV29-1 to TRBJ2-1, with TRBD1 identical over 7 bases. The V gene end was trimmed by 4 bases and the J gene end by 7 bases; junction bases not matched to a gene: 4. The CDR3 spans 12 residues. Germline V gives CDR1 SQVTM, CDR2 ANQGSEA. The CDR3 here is CSVVQQGNEQFF. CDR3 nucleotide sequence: TGCAGCGTTGTCCAACAGGGGAATGAGCAGTTCTTC.

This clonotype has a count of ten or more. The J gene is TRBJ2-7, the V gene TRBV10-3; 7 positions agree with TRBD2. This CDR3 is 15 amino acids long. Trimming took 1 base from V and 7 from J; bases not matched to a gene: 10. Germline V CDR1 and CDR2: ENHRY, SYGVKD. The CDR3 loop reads CAISEYGGSPGEQYF. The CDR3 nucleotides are TGTGCCATCAGTGAGTACGGCGGGAGCCCCGGGGAGCAGTACTTC.

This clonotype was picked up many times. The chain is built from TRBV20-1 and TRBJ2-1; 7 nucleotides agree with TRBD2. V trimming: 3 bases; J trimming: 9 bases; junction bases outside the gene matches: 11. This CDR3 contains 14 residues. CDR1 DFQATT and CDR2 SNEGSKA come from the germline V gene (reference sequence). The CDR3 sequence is CSARSLSGGFEQFF. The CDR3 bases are TGCAGTGCTAGGAGCTTGTCCGGGGGGTTTGAGCAGTTCTTC.

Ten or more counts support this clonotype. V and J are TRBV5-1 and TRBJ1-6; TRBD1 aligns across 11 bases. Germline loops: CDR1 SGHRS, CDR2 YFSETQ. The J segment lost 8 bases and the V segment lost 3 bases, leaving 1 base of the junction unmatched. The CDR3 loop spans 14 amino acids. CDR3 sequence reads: CASSSGQGDSPLHF. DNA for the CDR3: TGCGCCAGCAGCTCGGGACAGGGGGATTCACCCCTCCACTTT.

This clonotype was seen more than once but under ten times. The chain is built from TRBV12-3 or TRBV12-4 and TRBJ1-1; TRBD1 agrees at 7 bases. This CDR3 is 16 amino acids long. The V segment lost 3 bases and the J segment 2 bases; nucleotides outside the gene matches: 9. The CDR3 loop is CASSFTYGTENTEAFF. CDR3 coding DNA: TGTGCCAGCAGTTTTACCTATGGGACAGAAAACACTGAAGCTTTCTTT.

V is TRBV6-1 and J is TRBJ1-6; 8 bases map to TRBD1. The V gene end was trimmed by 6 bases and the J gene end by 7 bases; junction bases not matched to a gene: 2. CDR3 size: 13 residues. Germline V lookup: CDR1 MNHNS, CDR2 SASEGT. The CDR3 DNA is TGTGCCAGCAGGGACAGGGTCAATTCACCCCTCCACTTT. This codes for CASRDRVNSPLHF.

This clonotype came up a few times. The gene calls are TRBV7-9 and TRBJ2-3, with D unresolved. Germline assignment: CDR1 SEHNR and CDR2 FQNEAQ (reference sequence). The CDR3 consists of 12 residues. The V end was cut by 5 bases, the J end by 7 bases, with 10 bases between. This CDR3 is CASSSNAYTQYF. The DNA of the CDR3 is TGTGCCAGCAGCAGCAATGCATATACGCAGTATTTT.

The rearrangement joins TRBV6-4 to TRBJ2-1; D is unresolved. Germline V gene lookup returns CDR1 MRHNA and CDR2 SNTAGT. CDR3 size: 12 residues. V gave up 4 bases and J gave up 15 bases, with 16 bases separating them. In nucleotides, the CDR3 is TGTGCCAGCAGTGGGCACGGGTCCTCCCGGTTCTTC. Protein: CASSGHGSSRFF.

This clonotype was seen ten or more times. CDR3: CASSQMGLAGRSTDTQYF. CDR3 bases: TGTGCCAGCAGCCAAATGGGACTAGCGGGGAGGAGCACAGATACGCAGTATTTT. The genes are TRBV3-1 and TRBJ2-3; 13 bases map to TRBD2. Germline V gene sequence: CDR1 LGHDT, CDR2 YNNKEL (reference sequence). The CDR3 has 18 amino acids. V lost 2 bases and J lost 0; bases outside the gene matches: 5.

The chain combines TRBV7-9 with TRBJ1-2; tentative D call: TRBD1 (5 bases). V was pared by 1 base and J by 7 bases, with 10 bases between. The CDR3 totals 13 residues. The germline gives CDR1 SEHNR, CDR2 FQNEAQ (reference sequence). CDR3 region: CASSLGTTGGYTF. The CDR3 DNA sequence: TGTGCCAGCAGCTTAGGGACAACTGGTGGCTACACCTTC.

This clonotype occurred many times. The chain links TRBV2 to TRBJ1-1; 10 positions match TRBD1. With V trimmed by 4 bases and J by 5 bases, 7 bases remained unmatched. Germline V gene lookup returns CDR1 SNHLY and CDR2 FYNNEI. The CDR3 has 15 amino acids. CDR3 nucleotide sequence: TGTGCCAGCAGTGCGAGGGACAGGGGAGGAACTGAAGCTTTCTTT. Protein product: CASSARDRGGTEAFF.